This T cell receptor beta chain was captured in a study of cytotoxic CD8 clonotypes in ibrutinib-treated CLL. Regarding the study as a whole: Samples were collected at differing times from sustained-remission and progressing patients.

As regards this clone: Its antigen is not known.

A 1 in 200,000 to 1 in 1 million T cell depth was the sequencing target. The method was immunoSEQ multiplex PCR; TCRdb's version includes in-frame clones alone and lacks a portion of them. This table holds 200,000 or so clones, approximately 70% found once. The ends were cut back, 2 bases at V and 8 bases at J, with 13 bases in the middle. Germline lookup yields CDR1 SGHTA and CDR2 FQGNSA. The CDR3 spans 14 residues. The chain combines TRBV7-2 with TRBJ2-4; tentatively, D is TRBD2 (6 bases). The source material was PBMCs, sampled after 12 months of ibrutinib treatment. The sequence derives from a human donor with chronic lymphocytic leukemia. The CDR3: CASSLLGGKDIQYF. The CDR3, as DNA: TGTGCCAGCAGCTTATTAGGAGGGAAGGACATTCAGTACTTC.